This note documents a single TCR beta chain sequence. Its antigen is unidentified. This sample is drawn from a study of cytomegalovirus exposure and HLA in healthy donors. Study-wide findings and caveats: Later analysis showed TCR association rates varying by HLA locus, highest for DRB1 and lowest for HLA-C.

All the people who gave samples were healthy bone marrow donors. A multiplex PCR was run with 60 Vbeta primers and 13 Jbeta primers. Assay: immunoSEQ multiplex PCR; the TCRdb copy retains only in-frame clones and omits some. The sample has 200,000 or so clones, 82% seen once. There are 15 residues in the CDR3. With V trimmed by 4 bases and J by 6 bases, 6 bases remained unmatched. Germline V CDR1 and CDR2: SEHNR, FQNEAQ (reference sequence). The chain carries TRBV7-9 and TRBJ1-6; 7 bases are a match to TRBD1. The sample taken for sequencing was PBMCs. The receptor comes from a boy under 10 years old in good health and CMV-seronegative. The CDR3, as DNA: TGTGCCAGCAGCTCCCGGGACAGTGTTAATTCACCCCTCCACTTT. This codes for CASSSRDSVNSPLHF.